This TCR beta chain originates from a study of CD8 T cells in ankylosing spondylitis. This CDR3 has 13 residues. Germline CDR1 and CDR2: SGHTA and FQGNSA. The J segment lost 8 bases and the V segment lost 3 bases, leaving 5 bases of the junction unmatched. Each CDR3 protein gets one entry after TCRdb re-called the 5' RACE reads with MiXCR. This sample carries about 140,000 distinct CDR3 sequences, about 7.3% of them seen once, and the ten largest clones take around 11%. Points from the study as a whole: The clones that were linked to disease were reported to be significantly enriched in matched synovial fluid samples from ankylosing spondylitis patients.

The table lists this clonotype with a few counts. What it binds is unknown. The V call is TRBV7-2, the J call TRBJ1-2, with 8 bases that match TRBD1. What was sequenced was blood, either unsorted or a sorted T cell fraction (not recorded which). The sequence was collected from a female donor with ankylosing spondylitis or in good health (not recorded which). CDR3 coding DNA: TGTGCCAGCAGCTTGGACAGGGCGGACGGCTACACCTTC. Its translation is CASSLDRADGYTF.